Below, 30 T cell receptor beta chains from the same sample are listed, as sequenced in a study of identifying expanded T cells in peripheral blood. TCRdb's table, derived via immunoSEQ multiplex PCR, lists solely in-frame clones and lacks some. The table shows tens of thousands of clones, with about 85% occurring only once. Sequencing was done on a sample of blood. The receptors were sampled from a person aged 18 to 75 in good health.

CDR3 sequence: CSVRGPQETQYF. The CDR3 DNA reads as TGCAGCGTCCGGGGACCGCAAGAGACCCAGTACTTC. The chain uses TRBV29-1 and TRBJ2-5; D could derive from TRBD1 or TRBD2 (5 bases each). Trimming stripped 6 bases from V and 2 bases from J, with 10 bases between. The CDR3 runs to 12 residues. Germline-derived CDR1 and CDR2 are SQVTM and ANQGSEA.

This clone was recorded once. V usage is TRBV5-4 and J usage is TRBJ1-1; D may be TRBD1 (5 bases). The CDR3 runs to 15 residues. Germline CDR1 is SGHNT and CDR2 is YYREEE (reference sequence). V was clipped by 4 bases and J by 6 bases, with 19 bases between them. The CDR3 here is CASSIPENPGSEAFF. The CDR3 DNA reads as TGTGCCAGCAGCATCCCCGAAAATCCAGGGTCTGAAGCTTTCTTT.

This chain links TRBV14 with TRBJ1-1; no firm D call. V lost 4 bases and J lost 8, with 17 bases in between. The germline V gene encodes CDR1 SGHDN and CDR2 FVKESK. The CDR3 has 14 residues. The CDR3 protein is CASSRELPGAEAFF. The DNA for the CDR3 is TGTGCCAGCAGCCGAGAGTTGCCCGGAGCCGAAGCTTTCTTT.

The rearrangement joins TRBV4-3 to TRBJ2-7, with D maybe TRBD1 (5 bases). CDR1 is LGHNA, CDR2 YSLEER, per germline. This CDR3 is built from 15 residues. V was shortened by 0 bases and J by 2 bases, with 11 bases between the two germline ends. CDR3 loop: CASSQEYVTAYEQYF. The CDR3 DNA is TGCGCCAGCAGCCAAGAGTACGTGACAGCCTACGAGCAGTACTTC.

This chain uses TRBV6-5 with TRBJ2-1, with D possibly called TRBD1 or TRBD2 (5 bases each). The V end lost 3 bases, the J end lost 3 bases, and 15 bases lay between the germline ends. In germline, CDR1 is MNHEY, CDR2 SVGAGI. The CDR3 length is 16 residues. CDR3 region: CASSYQGVGRYNEQFF. The CDR3 DNA sequence: TGTGCCAGCAGTTATCAGGGAGTCGGCCGCTACAATGAGCAGTTCTTC.

This clone was seen once. The chain carries TRBV5-6 and TRBJ1-2; 7 bases are shared with TRBD1. Trimming cost V 0 bases and J 6 bases; bases outside gene matches: 8. Germline-derived CDR1 and CDR2 are SGHDT and YYEEEE. The CDR3 length is 15 residues. CDR3 in amino acids: CASSLGDREGHGYTF. The CDR3 DNA is TGTGCCAGCAGCTTGGGTGACAGGGAGGGTCATGGCTACACCTTC.

The chain combines TRBV11-2 with TRBJ2-1; 9 bases fit TRBD1. The CDR3 is 15 amino acids. Germline trimming cut 5 bases from V and 8 bases from J; bases unmatched to any gene: 10. Germline V gene lookup returns CDR1 SGHAT and CDR2 FQNNGV. The CDR3 nucleotides are TGTGCCAGCAGCGAAACAGGGGGCGATTACGATGAGCAGTTCTTC. Amino acid sequence: CASSETGGDYDEQFF.

This chain joins TRBV18 and TRBJ2-4, with 8 bases that match TRBD1. V lost 5 bases and J lost 12; bases outside the gene matches: 6. Per germline, CDR1 KGHSH and CDR2 LQKENI. CDR3 length equals 12 residues. This CDR3 is CASSTGQGPQYF. In DNA form, the CDR3 reads TGTGCCAGCTCAACCGGACAGGGCCCTCAGTACTTC.

This chain's CDR3 is CASNSRAAFSYEQYF. The CDR3 nucleotides read TGTGCCAGCAATTCGAGGGCAGCTTTCTCCTACGAGCAGTACTTC. This rearrangement joins TRBV6-5 to TRBJ2-7; TRBD2 is a possible D gene (5 bases). V lost 7 bases and J lost 0, with 16 bases in between. CDR1 MNHEY and CDR2 SVGAGI come from the germline V gene. This CDR3 region has 15 residues.

The chain couples TRBV7-2 to TRBJ2-7; D call uncertain. Germline V gene sequence: CDR1 SGHTA, CDR2 FQGNSA. The V and J ends lost 4 bases and 2 bases respectively, with 6 bases between them. The CDR3 is made up of 12 amino acids. CDR3 in amino acids: CASSSTTYEQYF. As DNA, the CDR3 is TGTGCCAGCAGCTCGACAACCTACGAGCAGTACTTC.

This chain links TRBV4-3 with TRBJ1-3; a weak D match, TRBD1 (5 bases). In germline, CDR1 is LGHNA, CDR2 YSLEER. V gave up 1 base and J gave up 0 bases, with 10 bases separating them. CDR3 length: 16 amino acids. The CDR3 sequence: CASSQGKGPSGNTIYF. The CDR3 bases are TGCGCCAGCAGCCAAGGCAAGGGACCCTCTGGAAACACCATATATTTT.

This rearrangement joins TRBV19 to TRBJ1-1; D may be TRBD1 (5 bases). Germline CDR1 reads LNHDA; CDR2 reads SQIVND (reference sequence). V lost 2 bases to trimming and J lost 3 bases, with 10 bases between them. CDR3 length: 14 residues. Written as DNA, the CDR3 is TGTGCCAGTAGTATATCAGGGCAGGACACTGAAGCTTTCTTT. The encoded protein is CASSISGQDTEAFF.

V gene TRBV9 combines with J gene TRBJ1-4; weak D call: TRBD1 (5 bases). The CDR3 covers 15 residues. Germline V gene lookup returns CDR1 SGDLS and CDR2 YYNGEE. V lost 2 bases to trimming and J lost 0 bases, with 8 bases between them. CDR3 in amino acids: CASSVGPATNEKLFF. As DNA, the CDR3 is TGTGCCAGCAGCGTGGGGCCGGCAACTAATGAAAAACTGTTTTTT.

The DNA for the CDR3 is TGTGCCAGCAGCTTAATTTCAAAGGGCCTTAACTATGGCTACACCTTC. Translating gives CASSLISKGLNYGYTF. The chain uses TRBV7-2 and TRBJ1-2; no definite D call. The V gene lost 2 bases and the J gene lost 1 base, with 14 bases spanning the gap. From germline, CDR1 is SGHTA and CDR2 FQGNSA. The CDR3 spans 16 residues.

J is TRBJ1-2 and V is TRBV30; no clear D gene. Trimming cost V 4 bases and J 4 bases, with 10 bases left between them. The CDR3 runs 12 residues. The germline V gene encodes CDR1 GTSNPN and CDR2 SVGIG (reference sequence). DNA for the CDR3: TGTGCCTGGACAACTGACTTCTATGGCTACACCTTC. This translates into CAWTTDFYGYTF.

This sequence joins TRBV19 and TRBJ1-2, with a possible D match to TRBD1 (6 bases). Looked up from germline, CDR1 is LNHDA and CDR2 is SQIVND (reference sequence). Trimming took off 7 bases at V and 3 bases at J, with 18 bases between the two ends. The CDR3 is made up of 15 amino acids. In DNA, the CDR3 is TGTGCCAGTACCAGCGCGCACAGGGACCACTATGGCTACACCTTC. As protein: CASTSAHRDHYGYTF.

This clone was counted a single time. The chain uses TRBV6-5 and TRBJ1-1, with D hard to call. This CDR3 contains 13 residues. Germline values: CDR1 MNHEY, CDR2 SVGAGI. V was clipped by 8 bases and J by 0 bases, with 10 bases between them. The CDR3 nucleotides read TGTGCCAGCGCGGTAGGGCTGAACACTGAAGCTTTCTTT. The encoded protein is CASAVGLNTEAFF.

The CDR3 bases are TGTGCCAGCTCACCACAGGGTCATAGCGGGGAGCTGTTTTTT. Protein sequence: CASSPQGHSGELFF. The chain has TRBV18 and TRBJ2-2, with no clear D. The V end lost 1 base, the J end lost 7 bases, and 10 bases lay between the germline ends. From germline, CDR1 is KGHSH and CDR2 LQKENI. This CDR3 region has 14 residues.

In this sample, this clone turned up once. The chain employs TRBV4-3 and TRBJ2-1; the match to TRBD2 covers 7 bases. This CDR3 spans 18 amino acids. Germline-derived CDR1 and CDR2 are LGHNA and YSLEER. The trim removed 2 bases at V and 1 base at J, leaving 11 bases unmatched. CDR3 DNA: TGCGCCAGCAGCCAACGAGCGGCGGGAGTCTCGTCCTACAATGAGCAGTTCTTC. This translates into CASSQRAAGVSSYNEQFF.

The chain is built from TRBV5-4 and TRBJ2-3; D assignment may be TRBD1 or TRBD2 (5 bases each). Germline values: CDR1 SGHNT, CDR2 YYREEE (reference sequence). The CDR3 totals 15 residues. Trimming removed 2 bases at V and 0 bases at J, with 10 bases between. The CDR3 here is CASSFGTASTDTQYF. The CDR3 coding sequence is TGTGCCAGCAGCTTTGGGACCGCTAGCACAGATACGCAGTATTTT. The full variable domain, with the rest looked up from reference TRBV5-4 and TRBJ2-3, is ETGVTQSPTHLIKTRGQQVTLRCSSQSGHNTVSWYQQALGQGPQFIFQYYREEENGRGNFPPRFSGLQFPNYSSELNVNALELDDSALYLCASSFGTASTDTQYFGPGTRLTVL.

This clone was picked up one time. This chain links TRBV20-1 with TRBJ2-7; maybe TRBD2 (6 bases). The ends were cut back, 3 bases at V and 6 bases at J, with 9 bases in the middle. CDR1 and CDR2 from the germline V gene are DFQATT and SNEGSKA (reference sequence). This CDR3 contains 11 residues. The CDR3 DNA sequence: TGCAGTGCTAGCAAGGGAGGCGAGCAGTACTTC. It encodes CSASKGGEQYF.

This clone came up a few times. In DNA, the CDR3 is TGTGCCAGCAGCACTGGACTCACGAATCAGCCCCAGCATTTT. It yields the protein CASSTGLTNQPQHF. V is TRBV7-9 and J is TRBJ1-5; D unresolved. This CDR3 region has 14 residues. V was pared by 5 bases and J by 4 bases, with 12 bases between. CDR1 and CDR2 (germline): SEHNR, FQNEAQ (reference sequence).

The V and J genes are TRBV7-2 and TRBJ2-7; weak D call: TRBD2 (5 bases). With 6 bases removed from V and 3 bases from J, the gap between germline ends came to 15 bases. This CDR3 comprises 14 residues. Germline assignment: CDR1 SGHTA and CDR2 FQGNSA. Here the CDR3 reads CASSNGLRGYEQYF. As DNA, the CDR3 is TGTGCCAGCAGTAACGGACTCCGTGGCTACGAGCAGTACTTC.

This clone appeared once. This sample includes further DNA sequences coding for the same CDR3. The chain couples TRBV5-4 to TRBJ2-7, with D unclear. The CDR3 sequence is 12 residues long. V lost 5 bases to trimming and J lost 3 bases, with 9 bases between them. CDR1 and CDR2 from the germline V gene are SGHNT and YYREEE (reference sequence). CDR3 DNA: TGTGCCAGCAGAGAGGATAGCTACGAGCAGTACTTC. Protein: CASREDSYEQYF. Complete variable domain (other parts from reference TRBV5-4 and TRBJ2-7): ETGVTQSPTHLIKTRGQQVTLRCSSQSGHNTVSWYQQALGQGPQFIFQYYREEENGRGNFPPRFSGLQFPNYSSELNVNALELDDSALYLCASREDSYEQYFGPGTRLTVT.

The V call is TRBV2, the J call TRBJ1-5; no clear D gene. The CDR3 length is 13 residues. Trimming shortened V by 3 bases and J by 2 bases, and 5 bases separated the two germline ends. Germline V gene sequence: CDR1 SNHLY, CDR2 FYNNEI. The CDR3 loop is CASSDGGNQPQHF. DNA of the CDR3: TGTGCCAGCAGTGATGGAGGCAATCAGCCCCAGCATTTT.

The V call is TRBV6-1, the J call TRBJ1-1, with D possibly being TRBD1 (5 bases). From germline, CDR1 is MNHNS and CDR2 SASEGT. The V end lost 6 bases, the J end lost 9 bases, and 14 bases lay between the germline ends. The CDR3 has 12 residues. The CDR3 spells CASRDITIKAFF. CDR3 in DNA: TGTGCCAGCAGGGACATCACAATTAAAGCTTTCTTT.

J is TRBJ1-2 and V is TRBV6-6; 7 bases align to TRBD1. The germline V gene encodes CDR1 MNHNY and CDR2 SVGAGI (reference sequence). CDR3 length: 16 residues. V shed 2 bases, J shed 4 bases, and the junction held 10 bases outside the gene matches. This CDR3 reads CASSYTGAGQPYGYTF. CDR3 in DNA: TGTGCCAGCAGTTACACAGGGGCAGGGCAGCCCTATGGCTACACCTTC.

J is TRBJ1-1 and V is TRBV10-2; 10 bases align to TRBD1. Germline V lookup: CDR1 WSHSY, CDR2 SAAADI. The CDR3 is 14 amino acids. Germline trimming cut 8 bases from V and 4 bases from J; bases unmatched to any gene: 7. The CDR3 is CASASRTGGTEAFF. CDR3 in DNA: TGCGCCAGCGCCAGTAGGACAGGGGGCACTGAAGCTTTCTTT.

The V call is TRBV6-6, the J call TRBJ2-7; D unresolved. Trimming removed 6 bases at V and 0 bases at J, with 9 bases between. CDR3 length: 13 amino acids. The germline gives CDR1 MNHNY, CDR2 SVGAGI (reference sequence). The CDR3 DNA reads as TGTGCCAGCAGAGCTCGGAGCTCCTACGAGCAGTACTTC. Protein product: CASRARSSYEQYF.

The chain uses TRBV5-5 and TRBJ1-1, with D possibly TRBD1 on 5 matching bases. The CDR3 extends over 14 amino acids. V gave up 6 bases and J gave up 5 bases, with 17 bases separating them. Germline V gene data show CDR1 as SGHKS and CDR2 as YYEKEE (reference sequence). The CDR3 loop reads CASIPWGEVTEAFF. For the CDR3, the DNA is TGTGCCAGCATCCCATGGGGGGAGGTGACTGAAGCTTTCTTT. The entire variable domain, with the rest obtained from reference TRBV5-5 and TRBJ1-1, is as follows: DAGVTQSPTHLIKTRGQQVTLRCSPISGHKSVSWYQQVLGQGPQFIFQYYEKEERGRGNFPDRFSARQFPNYSSELNVNALLLGDSALYLCASIPWGEVTEAFFGQGTRLTVV.